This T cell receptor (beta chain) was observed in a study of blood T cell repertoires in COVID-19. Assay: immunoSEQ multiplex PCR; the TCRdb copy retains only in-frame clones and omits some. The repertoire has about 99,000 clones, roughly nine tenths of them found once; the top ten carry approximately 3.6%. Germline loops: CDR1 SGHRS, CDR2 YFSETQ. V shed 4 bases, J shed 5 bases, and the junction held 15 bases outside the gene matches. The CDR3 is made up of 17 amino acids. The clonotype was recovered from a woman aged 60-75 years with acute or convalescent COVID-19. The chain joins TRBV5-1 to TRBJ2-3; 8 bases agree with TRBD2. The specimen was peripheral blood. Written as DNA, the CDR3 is TGCGCCAGCAGCAAAGGACTAGCCCCCCAACGTGGAGATACGCAGTATTTT. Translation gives CASSKGLAPQRGDTQYF.